What follows are 14 T cell receptor beta chains derived from one specimen sequenced in a study of blood T cell repertoires in COVID-19. Only in-frame clones appear in the TCRdb table, and some are missing; sequencing was by immunoSEQ multiplex PCR. The sample has some 150,000 clones, 75% to 90% seen once; the top ten hold over 12%. Sequencing used peripheral blood. Receptor source: a woman between 40 and 50 years old with acute or convalescent COVID-19.

The rearrangement links TRBV5-1 to TRBJ2-7; 8 nucleotides agree with TRBD2. Germline-derived CDR1 and CDR2 are SGHRS and YFSETQ. The CDR3 covers 15 residues. The V and J ends lost 3 bases and 2 bases, in that order; junction bases with no gene match: 7. The CDR3 is CASSSQRESTYEQYF. The DNA of the CDR3 is TGCGCCAGCAGCTCCCAGCGGGAGTCCACCTACGAGCAGTACTTC.

This sequence joins TRBV2 and TRBJ1-2; weak D call: TRBD1 (6 bases). V dropped 2 bases and J dropped 5 bases, with 12 bases sitting between them. The CDR3 runs to 14 residues. The germline CDR1 and CDR2 sequences are SNHLY and FYNNEI. CDR3 in DNA: TGTGCCAGCAGTGAATCTGCAGGGGCTTATGGCTACACCTTC. Translating it yields CASSESAGAYGYTF.

V gene TRBV5-1 combines with J gene TRBJ2-2; possible D gene TRBD2, 5 bases. The CDR3 is 15 residues long. Germline lookup yields CDR1 SGHRS and CDR2 YFSETQ. V gave up 1 base and J gave up 5 bases, with 12 bases separating them. CDR3 region: CASSLSGDWTGELFF. The CDR3 DNA follows: TGCGCCAGCAGCTTGTCCGGGGATTGGACCGGGGAGCTGTTTTTT.

J is TRBJ2-2 and V is TRBV4-2, with D uncertain. V gave up 1 base and J gave up 4 bases, with 13 bases separating them. Germline V gives CDR1 LGHNA, CDR2 YNFKEQ. The CDR3 is made up of 16 amino acids. CDR3 residues: CASSQAGVVLTGELFF. The CDR3 DNA reads TGTGCCAGCAGCCAAGCCGGAGTAGTGCTCACCGGGGAGCTGTTTTTT.

The chain is built from TRBV7-9 and TRBJ2-5; D unclear. Trimming stripped 0 bases from V and 5 bases from J, with 7 bases between. The V gene's germline CDR1 is SEHNR and CDR2 FQNEAQ (reference sequence). CDR3 size: 13 residues. This CDR3 is CASSLALVETQYF. DNA of the CDR3: TGTGCCAGCAGCTTAGCACTGGTGGAGACCCAGTACTTC.

V usage is TRBV19 and J usage is TRBJ2-2, with 11 bases aligning to TRBD2. Germline V lookup: CDR1 LNHDA, CDR2 SQIVND (reference sequence). This CDR3 spans 16 amino acids. Germline trimming cut 4 bases from V and 2 bases from J; bases unmatched to any gene: 3. This chain's CDR3 is CASSTLAGVNTGELFF. In nucleotides, the CDR3 is TGTGCCAGTAGTACACTAGCGGGAGTCAACACCGGGGAGCTGTTTTTT.

The rearrangement joins TRBV14 to TRBJ1-4, with D possibly matching TRBD1 (5 bases). V lost 2 bases and J lost 8, with 15 bases in between. In germline, CDR1 is SGHDN, CDR2 FVKESK. The CDR3 contains 15 residues. Written as DNA, the CDR3 is TGTGCCAGCAGCCAAAGCCGGGGGTGGCAAGAAAAACTGTTTTTT. Translation gives CASSQSRGWQEKLFF.

The chain couples TRBV27 to TRBJ1-4, with D perhaps TRBD1 (6 bases). V was clipped by 4 bases and J by 8 bases, with 14 bases between them. CDR3 size: 14 residues. Germline loops: CDR1 MNHEY, CDR2 SMNVEV (reference sequence). The CDR3 nucleotides are TGTGCCAGCAGTTCCCTCACAGGGTACGAAAAACTGTTTTTT. Translated: CASSSLTGYEKLFF.

The chain recombines TRBV18 with TRBJ2-7, with 10 nucleotides matching TRBD1. From germline, CDR1 is KGHSH and CDR2 LQKENI. With V trimmed by 6 bases and J by 4 bases, 15 bases remained unmatched. The CDR3 loop spans 17 amino acids. The CDR3 nucleotides are TGTGCCAGCTCTCCGATTTTGGTGACAGGGGGCTTTTACGAGCAGTACTTC. Protein: CASSPILVTGGFYEQYF.

This clone has a handful of counts. The chain has TRBV2 and TRBJ2-7; 7 bases map to TRBD2. Germline trimming cut 3 bases from V and 0 bases from J; bases unmatched to any gene: 5. The CDR3 is 15 residues long. In germline, CDR1 is SNHLY, CDR2 FYNNEI. CDR3 nucleotide sequence: TGTGCCAGCAGTGATCCCGCGGGAGACTCCTACGAGCAGTACTTC. Translation: CASSDPAGDSYEQYF.

The J gene is TRBJ1-4, the V gene TRBV21-1; the table calls TRBD1, which could not be checked here. TRBV21-1 is classified as a pseudogene. This CDR3 is 16 amino acids long. The CDR3 DNA follows: TGTGCCAGCAGCAGGTACAGACAGGGGGTAAATGAAAAACTGTTTTTT. It codes for CASSRYRQGVNEKLFF.

The chain employs TRBV11-3 and TRBJ1-1, with D possibly being TRBD1 (5 bases). The V and J ends lost 1 base and 4 bases respectively, with 10 bases between them. Looked up from germline, CDR1 is SGHNT and CDR2 is YENEEA. The CDR3 consists of 14 residues. The CDR3 DNA is TGTGCCAGCAGCTTAGCTGGCAGGGCCACTGAAGCTTTCTTT. Protein sequence: CASSLAGRATEAFF.

The chain is built from TRBV19 and TRBJ1-5; maybe TRBD1 (6 bases). Germline CDR1 reads LNHDA; CDR2 reads SQIVND (reference sequence). V was shortened by 6 bases and J by 2 bases, with 17 bases between the two germline ends. This CDR3 spans 16 amino acids. The CDR3 coding sequence is TGTGCCAGTAGGACCGACACAGGGATGGGCAATCAGCCCCAGCATTTT. This codes for CASRTDTGMGNQPQHF.

This chain uses TRBV7-3 with TRBJ2-2; perhaps TRBD1 as D (5 bases). Germline assignment: CDR1 SGHTA and CDR2 FQGTGA. V was pared by 5 bases and J by 2 bases, with 15 bases between. This CDR3 comprises 16 residues. CDR3 in amino acids: CASSKGSGANTGELFF. DNA for the CDR3: TGTGCCAGCAGCAAGGGTAGTGGGGCAAACACCGGGGAGCTGTTTTTT. Filled out from reference TRBV7-3 and TRBJ2-2, the complete variable domain reads GAGVSQTPSNKVTEKGKYVELRCDPISGHTALYWYRQSLGQGPEFLIYFQGTGAADDSGLPNDRFFAVRPEGSVSTLKIQRTERGDSAVYLCASSKGSGANTGELFFGEGSRLTVL.